The 28 T cell receptor beta chains given below trace back to one sample, sequenced in a study of cytomegalovirus exposure and HLA in healthy donors. The PCR made use of 60 Vbeta and 13 Jbeta primers. Only in-frame clones appear in the TCRdb table, and some are missing; sequencing was by immunoSEQ multiplex PCR. In the table there are about 170,000 clones, 65% to 85% of which are singletons. Specimen: PBMCs. The receptors come from a woman aged 50 to 60 in good health and CMV-seropositive.

The chain recombines TRBV7-9 with TRBJ2-3; a possible D gene is TRBD2 (6 bases). In germline, CDR1 is SEHNR, CDR2 FQNEAQ (reference sequence). V was clipped by 8 bases and J by 1 base, with 13 bases between them. The CDR3 length is 14 residues. CDR3: CASRDWLGTDTQYF. The CDR3 coding sequence is TGTGCCAGCCGGGACTGGTTGGGCACAGATACGCAGTATTTT. Full variable domain (outside the CDR3, taken from reference TRBV7-9 and TRBJ2-3): DTGVSQNPRHKITKRGQNVTFRCDPISEHNRLYWYRQTLGQGPEFLTYFQNEAQLEKSRLLSDRFSAERPKGSFSTLEIQRTEQGDSAMYLCASRDWLGTDTQYFGPGTRLTVL.

The chain has TRBV7-8 and TRBJ1-1; unclear D gene. Germline V lookup: CDR1 SGHVS, CDR2 FQNEAQ. CDR3 length: 14 residues. The V and J ends lost 1 base and 4 bases respectively, with 10 bases between them. CDR3 sequence reads: CASSLDEYPTEAFF. The CDR3 DNA follows: TGTGCCAGCAGCTTAGATGAGTACCCCACTGAAGCTTTCTTT.

The chain links TRBV4-2 to TRBJ2-3; 13 nucleotides line up with TRBD2. CDR1 and CDR2 from the germline V gene are LGHNA and YNFKEQ. With 2 bases clipped from V and 2 bases from J, the junction kept 7 bases outside the gene matches. The length of the CDR3 is 18 residues. CDR3 sequence reads: CASSQRSGTSGATDTQYF. DNA for the CDR3: TGTGCCAGCAGCCAAAGATCCGGGACTAGCGGGGCCACAGATACGCAGTATTTT.

The chain recombines TRBV7-2 with TRBJ2-7; 7 positions agree with TRBD2. CDR1 and CDR2 (germline): SGHTA, FQGNSA. J gave up 4 bases and V 2 bases, and 8 bases lay outside the gene matches. The CDR3 has 15 residues. The CDR3 bases are TGTGCCAGCAGCTTAAACGGCGGGAGTAGTTACGAGCAGTACTTC. This gives the protein CASSLNGGSSYEQYF.

J is TRBJ1-1 and V is TRBV4-3, with D possibly being TRBD1 (5 bases). V was cut by 0 bases and J by 0 bases, with 14 bases left in between. Germline V gives CDR1 LGHNA, CDR2 YSLEER. CDR3 length equals 17 residues. The CDR3 region is CASSQDHRGYMNTEAFF. CDR3 sequence (DNA): TGCGCCAGCAGCCAAGATCATCGGGGGTACATGAACACTGAAGCTTTCTTT.

The chain joins TRBV7-9 to TRBJ1-2; D perhaps matches TRBD1 (5 bases). Germline-derived CDR1 and CDR2 are SEHNR and FQNEAQ (reference sequence). V was clipped by 1 base and J by 5 bases, with 14 bases between them. This CDR3 contains 15 residues. The chain's CDR3 is CASSLVGGRVYGYTF. CDR3 DNA sequence: TGTGCCAGCAGCTTAGTTGGCGGCAGGGTTTATGGCTACACCTTC.

The chain links TRBV25-1 to TRBJ1-4; perhaps TRBD1 as D (5 bases). CDR3 length: 15 residues. Germline CDR1 is MGHDK and CDR2 is SYGVNS. Trimming took 4 bases from V and 5 from J, leaving 14 bases between them. The CDR3 is CASSAHPGSNEKLFF. DNA for the CDR3: TGTGCCAGCAGTGCTCACCCAGGGTCCAATGAAAAACTGTTTTTT.

The chain has TRBV25-1 and TRBJ2-7; no firm D call. The V end lost 6 bases, the J end lost 2 bases, and 11 bases lay between the germline ends. The CDR3 is 13 amino acids. Germline lookup yields CDR1 MGHDK and CDR2 SYGVNS. This CDR3 reads CASRRSGPYEQYF. CDR3 in DNA: TGTGCCAGCAGGAGATCGGGTCCCTACGAGCAGTACTTC.

In its sample, this clone was seen a few times. The chain combines TRBV5-6 with TRBJ1-1; 12 bases line up with TRBD1. Germline V CDR1 and CDR2: SGHDT, YYEEEE. The CDR3 has 16 residues. Unmatched junction bases numbered 9, after V lost 5 bases and J lost 4 bases. The CDR3 is CASRRGTGGLCTEAFF. DNA for the CDR3: TGTGCCAGCAGGCGAGGGACAGGGGGCTTATGCACTGAAGCTTTCTTT.

The chain joins TRBV19 to TRBJ1-6; D possibly corresponds to TRBD1 (6 bases). Germline CDR1 is LNHDA and CDR2 is SQIVND (reference sequence). The CDR3 totals 15 residues. V lost 5 bases and J lost 9, with 17 bases in between. The CDR3 nucleotides read TGTGCCAGTAGTGACGAACGAAGGGGGTTTTCACCCCTCCACTTT. Translated, it gives CASSDERRGFSPLHF.

The rearrangement joins TRBV5-1 to TRBJ1-1; a possible D gene is TRBD1 (6 bases). Germline V gene lookup returns CDR1 SGHRS and CDR2 YFSETQ. CDR3 size: 15 residues. Trimming shortened V by 0 bases and J by 6 bases, and 15 bases separated the two germline ends. Here the CDR3 DNA reads TGCGCCAGCAGCTTGGATAGCATTGGGGGCGCTGAAGCTTTCTTT. Amino acid sequence: CASSLDSIGGAEAFF. The full variable domain, completed using reference TRBV5-1 and TRBJ1-1, is KAGVTQTPRYLIKTRGQQVTLSCSPISGHRSVSWYQQTPGQGLQFLFEYFSETQRNKGNFPGRFSGRQFSNSRSEMNVSTLELGDSALYLCASSLDSIGGAEAFFGQGTRLTVV.

The chain is built from TRBV4-1 and TRBJ1-1, with D possibly TRBD1 on 5 matching bases. CDR3 size: 16 residues. V dropped 0 bases and J dropped 4 bases, with 15 bases sitting between them. Germline V lookup: CDR1 MGHRA, CDR2 YSYEKL. The CDR3 nucleotides are TGCGCCAGCAGCCAAGATTATTCAGGGATCGGCACTGAAGCTTTCTTT. Translating it yields CASSQDYSGIGTEAFF.

This chain uses TRBV30 with TRBJ2-5; 8 bases match TRBD2. The CDR3 has 14 amino acids. Unmatched junction bases numbered 9, after V lost 4 bases and J lost 5 bases. Germline CDR1 and CDR2: GTSNPN and SVGIG (reference sequence). The CDR3 loop is CAWTRGGTRETQYF. The CDR3 DNA reads TGTGCCTGGACCCGGGGGGGGACGAGGGAGACCCAGTACTTC.

The chain recombines TRBV29-1 with TRBJ2-1; weak D call: TRBD2 (5 bases). Germline V CDR1 and CDR2: SQVTM, ANQGSEA. The CDR3 consists of 13 residues. V was clipped by 3 bases and J by 7 bases, with 13 bases between them. CDR3 sequence: CSVDEIGGNEQFF. Written as DNA, the CDR3 is TGCAGCGTTGATGAAATAGGCGGGAATGAGCAGTTCTTC.

The genes are TRBV19 and TRBJ2-6; D not certain. The germline V gene has CDR1 LNHDA and CDR2 SQIVND (reference sequence). With 6 bases removed from V and 2 bases from J, the gap between germline ends came to 5 bases. The CDR3 covers 13 residues. The CDR3 reads CASSSPGANVLTF. DNA of the CDR3: TGTGCCAGTAGCTCCCCTGGGGCCAACGTCCTGACTTTC.

This clone was counted a single time. The chain couples TRBV4-2 to TRBJ1-5; possibly TRBD1 for D (5 bases). The germline CDR1 and CDR2 sequences are LGHNA and YNFKEQ. Trimming removed 1 base from V and 7 bases from J, with 17 bases in between. The length of the CDR3 is 16 residues. In DNA form, the CDR3 reads TGTGCCAGCAGCCAAGTTGTTGGGGGAGGAGGGCAGCCCCAGCATTTT. This translates into CASSQVVGGGGQPQHF.

The gene calls are TRBV19 and TRBJ1-2; no reliable D call. CDR3 length equals 14 residues. The germline V gene has CDR1 LNHDA and CDR2 SQIVND (reference sequence). V dropped 3 bases and J dropped 6 bases, with 14 bases sitting between them. The CDR3 sequence: CASSIGVSSNGYTF. The CDR3 DNA reads TGTGCCAGTAGTATCGGGGTATCGTCTAATGGCTACACCTTC.

This clone showed up just a few times. The chain couples TRBV11-1 to TRBJ2-3, with D perhaps TRBD1 (5 bases). V lost 1 base, J lost 5 bases, and 10 bases lay in between. This CDR3 is 14 amino acids long. Per the germline V gene, CDR1 is SGHAT and CDR2 is FQDESV (reference sequence). This CDR3 reads CASSLGRVIDTQYF. The CDR3 region has the DNA TGTGCCAGCAGCTTAGGCAGGGTCATAGATACGCAGTATTTT.

This clone appeared a few times. J is TRBJ1-2 and V is TRBV5-4, with 7 bases matching TRBD1. The length of the CDR3 is 13 residues. Germline CDR1 reads SGHNT; CDR2 reads YYREEE (reference sequence). V lost 3 bases to trimming and J lost 5 bases; unmatched junction nucleotides: 4. CDR3 DNA: TGTGCCAGCAGCTCTACAGGGGAATATGGCTACACCTTC. Its protein is CASSSTGEYGYTF.

This chain links TRBV4-3 with TRBJ2-7, with 13 positions matching TRBD2. Looked up from germline, CDR1 is LGHNA and CDR2 is YSLEER. The CDR3 totals 17 residues. Germline trimming cut 1 base from V and 3 bases from J; bases unmatched to any gene: 6. CDR3 sequence reads: CASSQVRTSGRVYEQYF. The CDR3 region has the DNA TGCGCCAGCAGCCAAGTTCGGACTAGCGGGAGAGTCTACGAGCAGTACTTC.

CDR3 bases: TGTGCCAGCAGCTCGCTAGCGGGAGGTCCCTACTACGAGCAGTACTTC. The encoded protein is CASSSLAGGPYYEQYF. This chain connects TRBV11-2 to TRBJ2-7; 11 bases map to TRBD2. Germline loops: CDR1 SGHAT, CDR2 FQNNGV. This CDR3 is built from 16 residues. V lost 4 bases to trimming and J lost 3 bases; unmatched junction nucleotides: 8. Full variable domain (rest looked up from reference TRBV11-2 and TRBJ2-7): EAGVAQSPRYKIIEKRQSVAFWCNPISGHATLYWYQQILGQGPKLLIQFQNNGVVDDSQLPKDRFSAERLKGVDSTLKIQPAKLEDSAVYLCASSSLAGGPYYEQYFGPGTRLTVT.

The DNA of the CDR3 is TGTGCCAGCAGCTGGGGACAGGGAATTTTTTTGGGGGATCAGCCCCAGCATTTT. Translating gives CASSWGQGIFLGDQPQHF. The genes are TRBV5-6 and TRBJ1-5, with TRBD1 matching 9 bases. The CDR3 has 18 residues. V lost 3 bases to trimming and J lost 5 bases; unmatched junction nucleotides: 15. Germline V lookup: CDR1 SGHDT, CDR2 YYEEEE.

The chain uses TRBV7-3 and TRBJ1-6; possibly TRBD1 for D (5 bases). This CDR3 region has 15 residues. The germline V gene has CDR1 SGHTA and CDR2 FQGTGA. V lost 6 bases to trimming and J lost 6 bases, with 15 bases between them. The CDR3: CASSAQDRANSPLHF. DNA of the CDR3: TGTGCCAGCAGTGCCCAAGACAGAGCTAATTCACCCCTCCACTTT.

The chain employs TRBV7-6 and TRBJ2-7; the match to TRBD1 covers 9 bases. CDR1 is SGHVS and CDR2 is FNYEAQ in the germline V gene. The CDR3 runs to 14 residues. V lost 5 bases, J lost 2 bases, and 4 bases stayed unmatched. This CDR3 reads CASSLDRGTYEQYF. The CDR3 bases are TGTGCCAGCAGCCTGGACAGGGGCACCTACGAGCAGTACTTC.

The chain recombines TRBV19 with TRBJ1-1; D gene uncertain. The CDR3 totals 14 residues. Germline V gene lookup returns CDR1 LNHDA and CDR2 SQIVND (reference sequence). With 2 bases removed from V and 1 base from J, the gap between germline ends came to 8 bases. The CDR3, as DNA: TGTGCCAGTAGTATACGGGTCGGGAACACTGAAGCTTTCTTT. This codes for CASSIRVGNTEAFF.

The rearrangement joins TRBV9 to TRBJ2-5; TRBD2 agrees at 14 bases. Germline V gene lookup returns CDR1 SGDLS and CDR2 YYNGEE. The length of the CDR3 is 17 residues. The V segment lost 0 bases and the J segment 2 bases; nucleotides outside the gene matches: 3. As DNA, the CDR3 is TGTGCCAGCAGCGTAGGCAGGACTAGCGGGGGGCAAGAGACCCAGTACTTC. It codes for CASSVGRTSGGQETQYF.

About this clone itself: Within the sample, other DNA sequences also encode this same CDR3. J is TRBJ2-7 and V is TRBV28, with TRBD2 matching over 11 bases. Germline CDR1 is MDHEN and CDR2 is SYDVKM. V lost 6 bases, J lost 6 bases, and 4 bases stayed unmatched. The CDR3 length is 13 residues. CDR3 region: CASRTSGSGEQYF. CDR3 sequence (DNA): TGTGCCAGCAGAACTAGCGGGAGCGGCGAGCAGTACTTC.

V and J are TRBV27 and TRBJ1-2, with 8 positions matching TRBD1. The germline V gene has CDR1 MNHEY and CDR2 SMNVEV (reference sequence). CDR3 size: 13 residues. Trimming removed 1 base from V and 7 bases from J; junction bases left unmatched: 2. As DNA, the CDR3 is TGTGCCAGCAGTTTATACAGGGGGGGTGGCTACACCTTC. Its protein is CASSLYRGGGYTF.